The 17 T cell receptor beta chains given below trace back to one sample, sequenced in a study of Ad26.COV2.S vaccination and SARS-CoV-2 variants. Clones were read by immunoSEQ multiplex PCR, and TCRdb kept only the in-frame ones, dropping some. The data contain a few hundred thousand clones, under 90% of them seen just once; the ten biggest clones take up about 8%. Treatment indicated: some 20 received Ad26.COV2.S at low or high dose, single or two shots; five or six received placebo; per-sample allocation not given. Day 63 following the first vaccine or placebo injection was when the samples were taken. Sample: peripheral blood, taken in a trial of Ad26.COV2.S vaccine versus placebo. Receptors were obtained from a person between 18 and 60 years old who received the Ad26.COV2.S COVID-19 vaccine or a placebo.

The chain recombines TRBV7-8 with TRBJ2-7, with unresolved D. V was pared by 5 bases and J by 2 bases, with 7 bases between. Germline V gene sequence: CDR1 SGHVS, CDR2 FQNEAQ. This CDR3 contains 12 residues. Written as DNA, the CDR3 is TGTGCCAGCAGCCAATTCGCCTACGAGCAGTACTTC. It encodes CASSQFAYEQYF.

The chain is built from TRBV5-1 and TRBJ1-1; weak D call: TRBD1 (5 bases). The CDR3 extends over 14 amino acids. In germline, CDR1 is SGHRS, CDR2 YFSETQ. V was shortened by 3 bases and J by 4 bases, with 13 bases between the two germline ends. The chain's CDR3 is CASSSQGGGTEAFF. For the CDR3, the DNA is TGCGCCAGCAGCTCCCAGGGAGGCGGCACTGAAGCTTTCTTT.

The chain couples TRBV14 to TRBJ2-7; D is uncertain. Trimming pared 1 base from V and 6 bases from J, leaving 10 bases between. Germline V gene sequence: CDR1 SGHDN, CDR2 FVKESK. The CDR3 sequence is 13 residues long. The CDR3 sequence is CASSQVQFLEQYF. The CDR3 DNA reads as TGTGCCAGCAGCCAAGTACAGTTCCTCGAGCAGTACTTC.

J is TRBJ2-5 and V is TRBV6-2 or TRBV6-3, with a possible D match to TRBD2 (6 bases). Germline values: CDR1 MNHEY, CDR2 SVGEGT. With 1 base removed from V and 4 bases from J, the gap between germline ends came to 19 bases. The CDR3 runs 17 residues. The CDR3 spells CASSYFPTSNSRETQYF. The CDR3 bases are TGTGCCAGCAGTTACTTCCCGACTAGTAACTCGCGAGAGACCCAGTACTTC.

V gene TRBV27 combines with J gene TRBJ2-7; D might be TRBD2 (6 bases). Trimming took 6 bases from V and 1 from J, leaving 16 bases between them. CDR1 MNHEY and CDR2 SMNVEV come from the germline V gene (reference sequence). The CDR3 sequence is 15 residues long. CDR3 sequence: CASRSPQGLSYEQYF. CDR3 coding DNA: TGTGCCAGCAGATCCCCCCAGGGACTTTCCTACGAGCAGTACTTC.

As regards this clone: An end of the junction differs from the germline gene, which may be a read error. The chain couples TRBV19 to TRBJ2-7; D is unclear. The CDR3 loop spans 13 amino acids. Looked up from germline, CDR1 is LNHDA and CDR2 is SQIVND (reference sequence). The CDR3: CASSKRGTYELNF. In nucleotides, the CDR3 is TGTGCCAGTAGTAAGCGTGGCACATACGAGCTGAACTTC.

This clone was counted between two and nine times. This chain links TRBV12-3 or TRBV12-4 with TRBJ1-3; possibly TRBD1 for D (6 bases). The CDR3 runs to 13 residues. V shed 6 bases and J shed 3 bases, with 9 bases lying between them. Here the CDR3 reads CASRRGVGNTIYF. The CDR3 DNA is TGTGCCAGCAGAAGGGGGGTTGGAAACACCATATATTTT.

The chain couples TRBV7-2 to TRBJ1-2, with unresolved D. CDR1 and CDR2 from the germline V gene are SGHTA and FQGNSA. This CDR3 has 14 amino acids. V shed 0 bases and J shed 4 bases, with 9 bases lying between them. The CDR3 spells CASSLAQDLYGYTF. The CDR3 nucleotides read TGTGCCAGCAGCTTAGCGCAAGACCTCTATGGCTACACCTTC.

This clone was seen once. The genes are TRBV28 and TRBJ1-1; D is ambiguous. From germline, CDR1 is MDHEN and CDR2 SYDVKM. The ends were cut back, 5 bases at V and 4 bases at J, with 14 bases in the middle. The CDR3 has 14 residues. The CDR3 sequence is CASSARGGTTEAFF. The DNA for the CDR3 is TGTGCCAGCAGTGCTCGGGGAGGCACCACTGAAGCTTTCTTT.

V and J are TRBV24-1 and TRBJ2-3; 7 positions agree with TRBD2. The CDR3 extends over 14 amino acids. V shed 0 bases and J 9 bases; nucleotides not matched to a gene: 5. Germline V gene data show CDR1 as KGHDR and CDR2 as SFDVKD. The CDR3 DNA is TGTGCCACCAGTGATTTGCAGGGAGGGAGGACGCAGTATTTT. Amino acid sequence: CATSDLQGGRTQYF.

In nucleotides, the CDR3 is TGCGCCAGCAGCACCCGAGCCGTGGGGTCCTACAATGAGCAGTTCTTC. Amino acids: CASSTRAVGSYNEQFF. V gene TRBV4-1 combines with J gene TRBJ2-1; D ambiguous. Germline V gives CDR1 MGHRA, CDR2 YSYEKL. The CDR3 is 16 residues long. Trimming took 5 bases from V and 1 from J, leaving 15 bases between them.

The chain joins TRBV11-2 to TRBJ2-4; D gene unclear. The CDR3 consists of 12 residues. Germline-derived CDR1 and CDR2 are SGHAT and FQNNGV. Trimming cost V 5 bases and J 2 bases, with 4 bases left between them. DNA of the CDR3: TGTGCCAGCAGCGGAACCAAAAACATTCAGTACTTC. Amino acids: CASSGTKNIQYF.

This clone occurred a few times. The chain uses TRBV9 and TRBJ2-2, with a possible D match to TRBD2 (6 bases). Germline V gives CDR1 SGDLS, CDR2 YYNGEE. CDR3 size: 14 residues. Trimming pared 0 bases from V and 8 bases from J, leaving 11 bases between. The CDR3 loop reads CASSVDGGYGELFF. In DNA form, the CDR3 reads TGTGCCAGCAGCGTAGACGGGGGTTATGGGGAGCTGTTTTTT.

J is TRBJ1-2 and V is TRBV18, with D unresolved. The V and J ends lost 6 bases and 8 bases respectively, with 13 bases between them. The CDR3 length is 12 residues. Germline V gene data show CDR1 as KGHSH and CDR2 as LQKENI. CDR3: CASSPGEEGYTF. CDR3 sequence (DNA): TGTGCCAGCTCGCCCGGGGAGGAGGGCTACACCTTC.

The chain is built from TRBV6-5 and TRBJ1-6; 7 nucleotides align to TRBD1. The trim removed 2 bases at V and 3 bases at J, leaving 4 bases unmatched. The CDR3 runs to 16 residues. Germline CDR1 and CDR2: MNHEY and SVGAGI. This chain's CDR3 is CASSYGGGFYNSPLHF. As DNA, the CDR3 is TGTGCCAGCAGTTACGGAGGGGGCTTCTATAATTCACCCCTCCACTTT.

The chain joins TRBV5-1 to TRBJ1-5, with TRBD1 matching over 8 bases. This CDR3 spans 14 amino acids. Germline trimming cut 0 bases from V and 5 bases from J; bases unmatched to any gene: 1. Per the germline V gene, CDR1 is SGHRS and CDR2 is YFSETQ. The CDR3 reads CASSLAGGYQPQHF. Written as DNA, the CDR3 is TGCGCCAGCAGCTTGGCAGGGGGCTATCAGCCCCAGCATTTT.

This clone was recorded a few times. This chain uses TRBV5-4 with TRBJ2-7; 7 bases align to TRBD1. This CDR3 is 13 amino acids long. Germline trimming cut 8 bases from V and 2 bases from J; bases unmatched to any gene: 7. Germline CDR1 is SGHNT and CDR2 is YYREEE (reference sequence). The chain's CDR3 is CARPPTGPYEQYF. CDR3 in DNA: TGTGCCAGGCCCCCGACAGGGCCCTACGAGCAGTACTTC.